The 20 T cell receptor beta chains below were found in one sample sequenced in a study of T cell responses to AZD1222 COVID-19 vaccine. Profiling relied on immunoSEQ multiplex PCR, and the TCRdb table lists in-frame clones only, not all of them. The data show some 120,000 clones, roughly 88% seen once. Specimen: peripheral blood, collected on day 0 of AZD1222 vaccination. Source of these receptors: an adult in good health.

The chain carries TRBV6-2 or TRBV6-3 and TRBJ2-1; a possible D gene is TRBD2 (7 bases). Germline CDR1 and CDR2: MNHEY and SVGEGT. V was pared by 2 bases and J by 7 bases, with 12 bases between. This CDR3 spans 14 amino acids. CDR3 sequence: CASSYGGGPNEQFF. The CDR3 DNA reads as TGTGCCAGCAGTTACGGGGGGGGGCCGAATGAGCAGTTCTTC.

The gene calls are TRBV5-1 and TRBJ2-5; D might be TRBD1 or TRBD2, each matching 5 bases. Germline V gene lookup returns CDR1 SGHRS and CDR2 YFSETQ. The V end lost 3 bases, the J end lost 2 bases, and 17 bases lay between the germline ends. The CDR3 loop spans 16 amino acids. For the CDR3, the DNA is TGCGCCAGCAGCTCGGACTGGGGGTTCAGGCAAGAGACCCAGTACTTC. Protein product: CASSSDWGFRQETQYF. The full variable domain, completed using reference TRBV5-1 and TRBJ2-5, is KAGVTQTPRYLIKTRGQQVTLSCSPISGHRSVSWYQQTPGQGLQFLFEYFSETQRNKGNFPGRFSGRQFSNSRSEMNVSTLELGDSALYLCASSSDWGFRQETQYFGPGTRLLVL.

The chain couples TRBV4-3 to TRBJ1-1, with D perhaps matching TRBD1 (5 bases). The CDR3 spans 15 residues. The V end lost 0 bases, the J end lost 8 bases, and 16 bases lay between the germline ends. The V gene's germline CDR1 is LGHNA and CDR2 YSLEER. The CDR3 sequence: CASSQDNLLGEEAFF. In nucleotides, the CDR3 is TGCGCCAGCAGCCAAGACAACCTATTGGGGGAGGAAGCTTTCTTT.

The rearrangement links TRBV6-5 to TRBJ1-1; D perhaps matches TRBD1 (6 bases). Trimming pared 5 bases from V and 1 base from J, leaving 8 bases between. Germline CDR1 and CDR2: MNHEY and SVGAGI. CDR3 length equals 13 residues. The CDR3 DNA reads as TGTGCCAGCAGTCCCAGGGGGAACACTGAAGCTTTCTTT. This sequence encodes CASSPRGNTEAFF.

The chain couples TRBV7-6 to TRBJ1-1, with D perhaps TRBD1 (6 bases). Trimming removed 5 bases at V and 4 bases at J, with 11 bases between. The CDR3 contains 13 residues. The germline V gene encodes CDR1 SGHVS and CDR2 FNYEAQ. This CDR3 is CASSVGGATEAFF. CDR3 DNA: TGTGCCAGCAGCGTGGGGGGGGCCACTGAAGCTTTCTTT. The whole variable domain, remainder taken from reference TRBV7-6 and TRBJ1-1, is GAGVSQSPRYKVTKRGQDVALRCDPISGHVSLYWYRQALGQGPEFLTYFNYEAQQDKSGLPNDRFSAERPEGSISTLTIQRTEQRDSAMYRCASSVGGATEAFFGQGTRLTVV.

The CDR3 DNA is TGTGCCAGCAGCTACATGGGGGCTGGAAACACCATATATTTT. Translated: CASSYMGAGNTIYF. The V and J genes are TRBV6-5 and TRBJ1-3, with D tentatively TRBD1 (5 bases). Per germline, CDR1 MNHEY and CDR2 SVGAGI. V lost 6 bases to trimming and J lost 2 bases, with 11 bases between them. The CDR3 consists of 14 residues.

The chain recombines TRBV4-3 with TRBJ2-7, with D tentatively TRBD1 or TRBD2 (5 bases each). The CDR3 contains 14 residues. Trimming took 3 bases from V and 4 from J, leaving 13 bases between them. Germline lookup yields CDR1 LGHNA and CDR2 YSLEER. The CDR3, as DNA: TGCGCCAGCAGCCAGGGACCCGGCAGGTACGAGCAGTACTTC. This translates into CASSQGPGRYEQYF.

The chain combines TRBV5-1 with TRBJ1-1; TRBD1 aligns across 8 bases. The CDR3 length is 14 residues. Germline-derived CDR1 and CDR2 are SGHRS and YFSETQ. V lost 5 bases, J lost 1 base, and 4 bases stayed unmatched. The CDR3, as DNA: TGCGCCAGCAGGGCAGGGGGCTGGAACACTGAAGCTTTCTTT. This translates into CASRAGGWNTEAFF.

This clone was seen a few times. This chain uses TRBV29-1 with TRBJ2-7, with 7 bases lining up with TRBD1. The CDR3 is 14 amino acids. J was trimmed by 1 base and V by 0 bases; bases with no gene match: 3. Germline V lookup: CDR1 SQVTM, CDR2 ANQGSEA. The CDR3 DNA sequence: TGCAGCGTTGAAGACCAGGGGGAGTCCTACGAGCAGTACTTC. This codes for CSVEDQGESYEQYF.

This chain's CDR3 is CASINDPGRSSYEQYF. CDR3 nucleotides: TGTGCCAGCATTAACGACCCGGGACGAAGCTCCTACGAGCAGTACTTC. The chain combines TRBV2 with TRBJ2-7, with D possibly being TRBD1 or TRBD2 (5 bases each). The length of the CDR3 is 16 residues. Germline V CDR1 and CDR2: SNHLY, FYNNEI. The V end lost 7 bases, the J end lost 0 bases, and 19 bases lay between the germline ends.

For the CDR3, the DNA is TGTGCCAGCAGTATACCCGGGACAGGTCCCGTTGCGCTCCCACTAAACACCATATATTTT. It specifies CASSIPGTGPVALPLNTIYF. V is TRBV2 and J is TRBJ1-3; 8 bases line up with TRBD1. The length of the CDR3 is 20 residues. J was trimmed by 6 bases and V by 5 bases; bases with no gene match: 24. CDR1 and CDR2 from the germline V gene are SNHLY and FYNNEI.

V is TRBV5-5 and J is TRBJ2-7; 8 bases map to TRBD2. The CDR3 is 15 residues long. The V segment lost 4 bases and the J segment 8 bases; nucleotides outside the gene matches: 14. The germline V gene encodes CDR1 SGHKS and CDR2 YYEKEE (reference sequence). The CDR3 region is CASSPEGTRPLKQYF. DNA for the CDR3: TGTGCCAGCAGCCCGGAAGGGACTAGACCGCTCAAGCAGTACTTC. Supplemented by reference TRBV5-5 and TRBJ2-7, the full variable domain reads DAGVTQSPTHLIKTRGQQVTLRCSPISGHKSVSWYQQVLGQGPQFIFQYYEKEERGRGNFPDRFSARQFPNYSSELNVNALLLGDSALYLCASSPEGTRPLKQYFGPGTRLTVT.

The count of this clone is one. J is TRBJ1-1 and V is TRBV28, with a weak D call TRBD1 (5 bases). The germline V gene encodes CDR1 MDHEN and CDR2 SYDVKM. The CDR3 length is 12 residues. Trimming took off 5 bases at V and 10 bases at J, with 14 bases between the two ends. The CDR3 DNA reads as TGTGCCAGCAGTCTGAAGGGGTACGGAGCTTTCTTT. Its protein is CASSLKGYGAFF.

This clone was seen only once. The chain uses TRBV5-1 and TRBJ2-2; D perhaps matches TRBD1 (6 bases). Looked up from germline, CDR1 is SGHRS and CDR2 is YFSETQ. The ends were cut back, 2 bases at V and 5 bases at J, with 13 bases in the middle. This CDR3 contains 15 residues. Here the CDR3 reads CASSFGQGLTGELFF. The CDR3 DNA is TGCGCCAGCAGCTTTGGGCAGGGGCTTACCGGGGAGCTGTTTTTT.

The J gene is TRBJ1-1, the V gene TRBV28, with D maybe TRBD1 (5 bases). The length of the CDR3 is 16 residues. From germline, CDR1 is MDHEN and CDR2 SYDVKM. Trimming took off 6 bases at V and 0 bases at J, with 17 bases between the two ends. CDR3 sequence (DNA): TGTGCCAGCAGCCTTGGAGGGGCGCCCATGAACACTGAAGCTTTCTTT. Its translation is CASSLGGAPMNTEAFF.

The CDR3 nucleotides are TGTGCCAGCAGTTACTCGATTGGCCTTGACACTGAAGCTTTCTTT. Residues: CASSYSIGLDTEAFF. V gene TRBV6-5 combines with J gene TRBJ1-1; no clear D. The CDR3 covers 15 residues. Germline V gene data show CDR1 as MNHEY and CDR2 as SVGAGI. V lost 0 bases to trimming and J lost 3 bases, with 11 bases between them.

This clone was observed a few times. This sequence joins TRBV18 and TRBJ1-3; D possibly corresponds to TRBD1 (5 bases). CDR1 is KGHSH and CDR2 is LQKENI in the germline V gene. The V end lost 0 bases, the J end lost 0 bases, and 6 bases lay between the germline ends. This CDR3 region has 15 residues. The CDR3 DNA is TGTGCCAGCTCACCACCTGGGGGCTCTGGAAACACCATATATTTT. This sequence encodes CASSPPGGSGNTIYF.

The table lists this clone with a few counts. The chain uses TRBV6-2 or TRBV6-3 and TRBJ1-1, with D tentatively TRBD1 (6 bases). V was clipped by 3 bases and J by 5 bases, with 10 bases between them. The CDR3 has 13 amino acids. Looked up from germline, CDR1 is MNHEY and CDR2 is SVGEGT. The chain's CDR3 is CASSYQGTTEAFF. The CDR3 coding sequence is TGTGCCAGCAGTTATCAGGGGACTACTGAAGCTTTCTTT.

The chain has TRBV5-1 and TRBJ2-7; TRBD1 might be the D (5 bases). The V gene lost 4 bases and the J gene lost 2 bases, with 16 bases spanning the gap. The CDR3 is 15 amino acids. Germline V lookup: CDR1 SGHRS, CDR2 YFSETQ. The CDR3 here is CASSDSQGRAYEQYF. CDR3 nucleotides: TGCGCCAGCAGCGACTCCCAGGGTAGGGCCTACGAGCAGTACTTC.

This chain connects TRBV30 to TRBJ1-1, with D unclear. This CDR3 spans 13 amino acids. Germline V gene data show CDR1 as GTSNPN and CDR2 as SVGIG (reference sequence). Trimming removed 3 bases from V and 0 bases from J, with 8 bases in between. The CDR3 sequence is CAWSTHLNTEAFF. The CDR3 nucleotides are TGTGCCTGGAGCACTCACCTGAACACTGAAGCTTTCTTT.